The rows below give T cell receptor beta chains drawn from one sample of a study of T cell responses to AZD1222 COVID-19 vaccine. Assay: immunoSEQ multiplex PCR; the TCRdb copy retains only in-frame clones and omits some. In the table there are approximately 120,000 clones, 89% of which are singletons. The material was peripheral blood, obtained 28 days after the second AZD1222 dose. These receptors originate from an adult who received the AZD1222 COVID-19 vaccine. Both conserved end residues are part of each CDR3. Fields, in order: D gene, J gene, V gene, CDR3 length, clone size, CDR3 protein, CDR3 DNA. The D gene is left open where the match is weak. Some rows have no size entry. The others give once, few or many, or a class for an expanded clone.

- | TRBJ2-7 | TRBV12-3/TRBV12-4 | 13 | - | CASSLRGEGEQYF | TGTGCCAGCAGTTTACGTGGGGAAGGCGAGCAGTACTTC
- | TRBJ1-1 | TRBV5-1 | 14 | - | CASSLGEGNTEAFF | TGCGCCAGCAGCTTGGGCGAAGGGAACACTGAAGCTTTCTTT
- | TRBJ1-5 | TRBV10-2 | 15 | - | CASQVEGGVGQPQHF | TGCGCCAGCCAAGTAGAGGGTGGAGTTGGTCAGCCCCAGCATTTT
- | TRBJ1-6 | TRBV30 | 14 | - | CAWSVQGFNSPLHF | TGTGCCTGGAGTGTACAGGGTTTTAATTCACCCCTCCACTTT
- | TRBJ2-1 | TRBV5-1 | 15 | - | CASSLPASSYNEQFF | TGCGCCAGCAGCTTGCCAGCGAGCTCCTACAATGAGCAGTTCTTC
TRBD1 | TRBJ1-2 | TRBV19 | 15 | - | CASSIGQDRDDGYTF | TGTGCCAGTAGTATAGGCCAGGACAGGGACGATGGCTACACCTTC
- | TRBJ1-5 | TRBV7-9 | 12 | once | CASSQGNQPQHF | TGTGCCAGCAGCCAGGGAAATCAGCCCCAGCATTTT
- | TRBJ1-1 | TRBV3-1/TRBV3-2 | 12 | - | CASSLGDTEAFF | TGTGCCAGCAGCCTTGGCGACACTGAAGCTTTCTTT
- | TRBJ2-1 | TRBV7-9 | 15 | once | CASSFTGSSYNEQFF | TGTGCCAGCAGCTTCACCGGTAGCTCCTACAATGAGCAGTTCTTC
- | TRBJ2-2 | TRBV10-3 | 15 | - | CAISEIGPNTGELFF | TGTGCCATCAGTGAAATTGGCCCGAACACCGGGGAGCTGTTTTTT
TRBD1 | TRBJ1-2 | TRBV6-1 | 14 | once | CASSETQGRIGYTF | TGTGCCAGCAGTGAAACACAGGGGAGGATTGGCTACACCTTC
- | TRBJ2-5 | TRBV7-8 | 16 | - | CASSLRVRPPQETQYF | TGTGCCAGCAGCTTAAGAGTGCGGCCCCCCCAAGAGACCCAGTACTTC
TRBD1 | TRBJ1-1 | TRBV5-1 | 15 | - | CASSLMGQGNTEAFF | TGCGCCAGCAGCTTGATGGGACAGGGGAACACTGAAGCTTTCTTT
- | TRBJ1-1 | TRBV5-1 | 13 | - | CASSFGPGDTAFF | TGCGCCAGCAGCTTTGGACCGGGGGATACAGCTTTCTTT
- | TRBJ2-1 | TRBV9 | 15 | - | CASSYLIGEYNEQFF | TGTGCCAGCAGCTACCTAATCGGGGAATACAATGAGCAGTTCTTC
TRBD1 | TRBJ2-4 | TRBV5-5 | 16 | - | CASSWYLGGAGKIQYF | TGTGCCAGCAGCTGGTACCTAGGGGGCGCCGGGAAGATTCAGTACTTC
- | TRBJ1-2 | TRBV12-3/TRBV12-4 | 12 | - | CASSLQGRERTF | TGTGCCAGCAGTTTACAGGGTAGGGAAAGGACCTTC
- | TRBJ1-2 | TRBV6-1 | 15 | - | CASSERSPTPYGYTF | TGTGCCAGCAGTGAACGAAGCCCTACGCCCTATGGCTACACCTTC
TRBD1 | TRBJ2-2 | TRBV19 | 15 | - | CASKGQGAVTGELFF | TGTGCCAGTAAGGGACAGGGGGCGGTCACCGGGGAGCTGTTTTTT
- | TRBJ2-7 | TRBV30 | 11 | - | CAWSVGTRTYF | TGTGCCTGGAGTGTAGGGACAAGGACATACTTC
- | TRBJ2-1 | TRBV4-2 | 17 | - | CASSQDPRMWGGNEQFF | TGTGCCAGCAGCCAAGATCCCCGAATGTGGGGCGGAAATGAGCAGTTCTTC
- | TRBJ2-2 | TRBV25-1 | 13 | - | CASSEYEAGELFF | TGTGCCAGCAGTGAATACGAGGCCGGGGAGCTGTTTTTT
- | TRBJ2-3 | TRBV11-2 | 16 | - | CASSLGPGRITDTQYF | TGTGCCAGCAGCTTGGGTCCGGGACGAATCACAGATACGCAGTATTTT
- | TRBJ2-3 | TRBV18 | 14 | - | CASSPPSTIDTQYF | TGTGCCAGCTCACCACCCAGTACCATAGATACGCAGTATTTT
TRBD2 | TRBJ2-7 | TRBV25-1 | 14 | - | CASTTGGGTGEQYF | TGTGCCAGCACCACTGGCGGGGGAACAGGCGAGCAGTACTTC
TRBD1 | TRBJ1-4 | TRBV19 | 17 | - | CASRRTGGTVSGEKLFF | TGTGCCAGTAGGCGGACAGGGGGTACGGTCTCCGGGGAAAAACTGTTTTTT
- | TRBJ1-2 | TRBV12-3/TRBV12-4 | 13 | once | CASRQGRYYGYTF | TGTGCCAGCCGCCAGGGAAGATACTATGGCTACACCTTC
- | TRBJ1-2 | TRBV7-9 | 13 | - | CASSFGTYYGYTF | TGTGCCAGCAGCTTTGGGACTTACTATGGCTACACCTTC
- | TRBJ1-1 | TRBV7-3 | 13 | once | CASRPNRDTEAFF | TGTGCCAGCAGGCCTAACAGGGACACTGAAGCTTTCTTT
TRBD2 | TRBJ2-7 | TRBV4-1 | 16 | - | CASSQDRTSGSYEQYF | TGCGCCAGCAGCCAAGACCGAACTAGCGGCTCCTACGAGCAGTACTTC
- | TRBJ1-1 | TRBV6-2/TRBV6-3 | 16 | - | CASSPHAVGGNTEAFF | TGTGCCAGCAGTCCCCACGCCGTAGGAGGAAACACTGAAGCTTTCTTT
- | TRBJ2-7 | TRBV7-8 | 17 | few | CASSPGPRGAGAHEQYF | TGTGCCAGCAGCCCCGGGCCTCGGGGGGCGGGAGCACACGAGCAGTACTTC
- | TRBJ2-7 | TRBV20-1 | 11 | - | CSARTAYEQYF | TGCAGTGCTAGGACAGCCTACGAGCAGTACTTC
- | TRBJ1-5 | TRBV27 | 15 | - | CASSGGSGGGQPQHF | TGTGCCAGCAGTGGGGGGTCGGGAGGGGGTCAGCCCCAGCATTTT
- | TRBJ2-5 | TRBV6-2/TRBV6-3 | 15 | - | CASSYWRSGQETQYF | TGTGCCAGCAGTTACTGGCGCAGCGGTCAAGAGACCCAGTACTTC
- | TRBJ1-1 | TRBV19 | 14 | - | CASSPRERGTEAFF | TGTGCCAGTAGTCCCCGGGAGAGGGGAACTGAAGCTTTCTTT
- | TRBJ2-2 | TRBV5-5 | 16 | - | CASSLETAENTGELFF | TGTGCCAGCAGCTTGGAAACAGCAGAGAACACCGGGGAGCTGTTTTTT
TRBD1 | TRBJ1-1 | TRBV11-2 | 13 | - | CASSRGQGREAFF | TGTGCCAGCAGCCGGGGACAGGGACGTGAAGCTTTCTTT
- | TRBJ1-5 | TRBV5-8 | 13 | - | CASSREANQPQHF | TGTGCCAGCAGCCGCGAGGCTAATCAGCCCCAGCATTTT
- | TRBJ1-2 | TRBV19 | 11 | once | CASEAWDGYTF | TGTGCCAGTGAAGCCTGGGATGGCTACACCTTC
TRBD1 | TRBJ1-4 | TRBV19 | 13 | - | CASIDRVGEKLFF | TGTGCCAGTATTGACAGGGTTGGTGAAAAACTGTTTTTT
- | TRBJ1-5 | TRBV6-5 | 14 | - | CASSYSVGQQPQHF | TGTGCCAGCAGTTACTCGGTAGGGCAACAGCCCCAGCATTTT
- | TRBJ2-7 | TRBV6-6 | 14 | - | CASTHDRLSYEQYF | TGTGCCAGCACCCATGACAGGCTCTCCTACGAGCAGTACTTC
- | TRBJ2-4 | TRBV2 | 14 | - | CASSDDGGRNIQYF | TGTGCCAGCAGTGATGATGGAGGGAGAAACATTCAGTACTTC
- | TRBJ2-7 | TRBV10-3 | 10 | - | CAVGSYEQYF | TGTGCCGTCGGCTCCTACGAGCAGTACTTC
- | TRBJ1-1 | TRBV5-4 | 15 | - | CASSSLTPSDTEAFF | TGTGCCAGCAGCTCATTGACCCCGTCGGACACTGAAGCTTTCTTT
- | TRBJ1-6 | TRBV30 | 14 | few | CAWSVLGGGSPLHF | TGTGCCTGGAGTGTACTGGGGGGAGGGTCACCCCTCCACTTT
- | TRBJ1-1 | TRBV3-1/TRBV3-2 | 13 | - | CASSPPLGDEAFF | TGTGCCAGCAGCCCCCCCCTAGGGGATGAAGCTTTCTTT
- | TRBJ1-2 | TRBV29-1 | 12 | - | CSVQGGDYGYTF | TGCAGCGTCCAAGGCGGGGACTATGGCTACACCTTC
TRBD1 | TRBJ1-4 | TRBV6-5 | 14 | - | CASRLGQGVGKLFF | TGTGCCAGCAGGCTTGGACAGGGGGTGGGAAAACTGTTTTTT
- | TRBJ2-1 | TRBV5-1 | 18 | few | CASSSSGGLSRDSNEQFF | TGCGCCAGCAGCTCGTCCGGTGGCCTATCGCGGGACTCAAATGAGCAGTTCTTC
TRBD1 | TRBJ1-1 | TRBV18 | 15 | once | CASSPLTGTYTEAFF | TGTGCCAGCTCACCACTGACAGGGACTTACACTGAAGCTTTCTTT
- | TRBJ1-1 | TRBV23-1 | 18 | - | CASSQFPRGEARATEAFF | TGCGCCAGCAGTCAATTTCCCAGAGGAGAGGCCCGTGCCACTGAAGCTTTCTTT
- | TRBJ2-2 | TRBV3-1/TRBV3-2 | 15 | - | CASSQVLRGTGELFF | TGTGCCAGCAGCCAGGTGTTAAGGGGTACCGGGGAGCTGTTTTTT
- | TRBJ1-4 | TRBV10-1 | 16 | once | CASSESGGGTDEKLFF | TGCGCCAGCAGTGAGTCGGGTGGGGGAACTGATGAAAAACTGTTTTTT
- | TRBJ1-2 | TRBV10-3 | 11 | - | CASSEQGGYTF | TGTGCCTCCTCAGAACAGGGAGGCTACACCTTC
- | TRBJ2-7 | TRBV19 | 13 | - | CASSSGQTWTQYF | TGTGCCAGTAGTAGTGGCCAGACCTGGACGCAGTACTTC
- | TRBJ1-2 | TRBV2 | 12 | - | CASSGDNYGYTF | TGTGCCAGCAGTGGCGATAACTATGGCTACACCTTC